This section outlines one TCR beta chain sequence together with its context. The target antigen is unknown. Measured with immunoSEQ multiplex PCR; TCRdb has only the in-frame clones, and not every one. This sample yields 85,000 to 90,000 clones, of which about 92% are seen a single time; roughly 4.7% belongs to the top ten. V shed 2 bases and J 1 base; nucleotides not matched to a gene: 0. The CDR3 runs to 15 residues. CDR1 MNHEY and CDR2 SMNVEV come from the germline V gene (reference sequence). This sample is part of a study of Tregs in tolerant kidney transplant recipients. Overall study findings and caveats: No direct test of biological reproducibility was done here. Activated donor B cell expansion appeared to reveal the most relevant donor-specific TCRbeta repertoire.

CD4+CD25+CD127- Tregs, CD4+CD25- non-Tregs, CD4 and CD8 cells were sorted. The clonotype originates from a human donor in good health. This chain links TRBV27 with TRBJ1-5, with TRBD1 matching over 9 bases. Input material: CD8+ T cells from blood. This CDR3 is CASSLGTGSNQPQHF. The CDR3 nucleotides read TGTGCCAGCAGTTTAGGGACAGGGAGCAATCAGCCCCAGCATTTT.